This TCR beta chain originates from a study of blood T cell repertoires in COVID-19. From germline, CDR1 is SGDLS and CDR2 YYNGEE. V shed 6 bases and J shed 1 base, with 11 bases lying between them. This CDR3 spans 14 amino acids. Authors' analysis steps: By means of reference gene primer amplification, nucleated cell counts were estimated. Sequencing was performed with immunoSEQ multiplex PCR; in TCRdb, only in-frame clones are kept and a portion is missing. That table supplies the V and J calls and clone size; D and trimming were determined from the DNA. The table has some 190,000 clones, approximately 91% seen once.

The source is a man aged 25-40 years with acute or convalescent COVID-19. The material sequenced was peripheral blood. The rearrangement links TRBV9 to TRBJ2-1; D possibly corresponds to TRBD2 (5 bases). The CDR3 sequence is CASTPTGSYNEQFF. In DNA, the CDR3 is TGTGCCAGCACCCCTACGGGATCCTACAATGAGCAGTTCTTC.